This T cell receptor (beta chain) was captured in a study of metastatic and nonmetastatic thyroid tumors (dated by TCRdb to between 2020 and 2021). Looking at the study overall: Repertoires were compared across peripheral blood and tumor or nodule tissue samples from malignant and benign thyroid patients. The research as a whole found: In both blood and tumor samples, malignant tumors were reported to have significantly higher TCR beta diversity than benign nodules.

Receptors were amplified or captured by PCR. TCRdb names Illumina HiSeq 4000 as the instrument used. The TCR beta-chain CDR3 region of each patient was profiled by high-throughput sequencing. The original methods were these. CDR3 differences across clinicopathological groups were used to build a classifier for discriminating distant-metastatic papillary thyroid cancer patients. The Shannon index was used to assess repertoire diversity, and the Morisita-Horn index was used to assess tumor-blood repertoire similarity. TCRdb's own reprocessing of the public reads used fastp at Q25 and MiXCR and kept productive beta chains. What appears here as the V and J calls and clone size reflects TCRdb's work, not the paper's. This sample is represented by 15,000 to 20,000 clones; 25% to 30% of them were singletons. Around 12% of the sample goes to the ten largest clones. None of the patients had been given any treatment before thyroid surgery. Using T-cell receptor beta sequencing, the study looked back at clinical samples from patients collected from about 2011 to 2019.

For this clone: The clone's antigen remains unknown. No quality values exist for individual bases; no much larger clone is one base distant.

The CDR3 goes from the cysteine to the phenylalanine over 11 residues. The only DNA kept is the CDR3, 33 bases in frame from the first base. The junction carries 6 bases between V and J, which are trimmed by 3 bases and 4 bases respectively. For CDR1 and CDR2, the germline V gene (reference sequence) lists GTSNPN and SVGIG. Sequencing was done on a sample of tumor tissue. This receptor was obtained from a male donor with papillary thyroid cancer or a benign thyroid nodule (not recorded which). Some clones in this sample may be carry-over from other donors' samples. The rearranged segments are TRBV30 and TRBJ1-2, with the D gene call left open. DNA sequence: TGTGCCTGGAGGGCGGTCTATGGCTACACCTTC. Translated, this gives CAWRAVYGYTF.